A selection of T cell receptor beta chains follows, all from one sample in a study of shared clonotypes between healthy human individuals. Clones were sequenced by immunoSEQ multiplex PCR, and TCRdb holds only the in-frame ones, with some missing. The sample comprises about 480,000 clones, 70% to 80% of which are singletons, and 13% rests with the top ten. Sample: PBMCs. The receptors shown here come from a woman in her forties in good health. Some clones in this sample may be carry-over from other donors' samples. CDR3s include the opening cysteine and the closing phenylalanine or tryptophan.

j_call v_call cdr3_aa
TRBJ1-1 TRBV28 CASSSPSLNTEAFF
TRBJ1-1 TRBV7-2 CASSLDRANTEAFF
TRBJ2-1 TRBV4-2 CASSQDLGQQFF
TRBJ1-1 TRBV19 CASSGRAMNTEAFF
TRBJ1-1 TRBV10-1 CASSGGRTAGTFF
TRBJ1-4 TRBV27 CASSFLTGVNEKLFF
TRBJ2-7 TRBV9 CASSGKGQGWDEQYF
TRBJ1-1 TRBV29-1 CSAGDGLTEAFF
TRBJ2-3 TRBV20-1 CSASPDTQYF
TRBJ2-1 TRBV6-5 CASSYGPGQLYNEQFF
TRBJ1-2 TRBV28 CASSIQANYGYTF
TRBJ1-2 TRBV30 CAWNSDGAYGYTF
TRBJ2-2 TRBV11-2 CASSSTGIYTGELFF
TRBJ1-1 TRBV6-1 CASSALGQSNPEAFF
TRBJ1-6 TRBV28 CASRTRPAPLHF
TRBJ1-1 TRBV19 CASRFQGRNTEAFF